The 17 T cell receptor beta chains below come from one sample, sequenced in a study of T cells in Graves' hyperthyroidism and ophthalmopathy. TCR beta CDR3 region amplification was performed from RNA transcripts. A first-round RT-PCR of the TCR CDR3 used the HTBI primer set. TCRdb reanalysed the multiplex PCR reads using MiXCR and keeps one entry per CDR3 protein. Seen here are nearly 600,000 distinct CDR3 sequences, more than 11% observed once, and the top ten hold approximately 5.7%. Sequences were obtained from blood. These receptors originate from a woman under 40 with Graves' hyperthyroidism that later progressed to Graves' ophthalmopathy.

This clonotype has just a few counts. The chain carries TRBV19 and TRBJ1-5; a possible D gene is TRBD1 (6 bases). Germline lookup yields CDR1 LNHDA and CDR2 SQIVND (reference sequence). Trimming stripped 6 bases from V and 2 bases from J, with 14 bases between. This CDR3 has 15 amino acids. CDR3 amino acids: CASSPGGARNQPQHF. For the CDR3, the DNA is TGTGCCAGTAGCCCCGGGGGGGCGCGCAATCAGCCCCAGCATTTT.

The table lists this clonotype with many counts. The chain combines TRBV27 with TRBJ2-7; 7 positions agree with TRBD1. V shed 5 bases and J 2 bases; nucleotides not matched to a gene: 6. The CDR3 is 14 amino acids. The germline V gene encodes CDR1 MNHEY and CDR2 SMNVEV (reference sequence). For the CDR3, the DNA is TGTGCCAGCAGTCCCCGACAGGGTCCCTACGAGCAGTACTTC. Translating it yields CASSPRQGPYEQYF.

Notes on this clonotype: A single base separates this from a much larger clone, so it may be a read error. This chain uses TRBV3-1 with TRBJ1-4; D possibly corresponds to TRBD1 (6 bases). Per the germline V gene, CDR1 is LGHDT and CDR2 is YNNKEL (reference sequence). This CDR3 comprises 17 residues. The CDR3 DNA follows: TGTGCCAGCAGCCCCCGTCTGGGGGGGGCAACTAATGAAAAACTGTCTTTT. Translation: CASSPRLGGATNEKLSF.

This clonotype appeared many times. This rearrangement joins TRBV30 to TRBJ2-2; 9 nucleotides line up with TRBD2. CDR1 is GTSNPN and CDR2 is SVGIG in the germline V gene (reference sequence). The V gene end was trimmed by 5 bases and the J gene end by 0 bases; junction bases not matched to a gene: 13. The CDR3 spans 18 residues. The chain's CDR3 is CAWSGLAGEGANTGELFF. The CDR3 DNA follows: TGTGCCTGGTCAGGGTTAGCGGGAGAGGGGGCGAACACCGGGGAGCTGTTTTTT.

At least ten counts were recorded for this clonotype. The rearrangement uses TRBV15 and TRBJ1-2; D uncertain. The CDR3 has 16 amino acids. The V and J ends lost 0 bases and 3 bases respectively, with 14 bases between them. The germline gives CDR1 LNHNV, CDR2 YYDKDF (reference sequence). Here the CDR3 DNA reads TGTGCCACCAGCAGAGATGGAGAACAGAGACACTATGGCTACACCTTC. This codes for CATSRDGEQRHYGYTF.

This clonotype was counted at least ten times. This rearrangement joins TRBV7-9 to TRBJ1-5, with D unresolved. Deletions cut 5 bases from V and 0 bases from J, with 14 bases between. The CDR3 has 16 residues. CDR1 and CDR2 from the germline V gene are SEHNR and FQNEAQ (reference sequence). The DNA for the CDR3 is TGTGCCAGCAGCCCCGCCGGGCAGTATAGCAATCAGCCCCAGCATTTT. This sequence encodes CASSPAGQYSNQPQHF.

This clonotype has just a few counts. The junction differs from germline at one of its ends, possibly a read error. The chain joins TRBV4-2 to TRBJ1-6; D is undetermined. Per germline, CDR1 LGHNA and CDR2 YNFKEQ. CDR3 length: 17 residues. In nucleotides, the CDR3 is TGTGCCAGCAGCCAAGATGAGGGAGTTTACTATAATTCACCCCTCCACTTC. Translated: CASSQDEGVYYNSPLHF.

This clonotype showed up just a few times. V usage is TRBV6-2 or TRBV6-3 and J usage is TRBJ2-1; 11 bases agree with TRBD2. J lost 13 bases, V lost 4 bases, and 6 bases had no gene match. The V gene's germline CDR1 is MNHEY and CDR2 SVGEGT. The CDR3 covers 13 residues. CDR3 residues: CASSSPSGRLQFF. Written as DNA, the CDR3 is TGTGCCAGCAGTTCCCCTAGCGGGAGGCTACAGTTCTTC.

This clonotype was recorded at least ten times. The rearrangement joins TRBV12-3 or TRBV12-4 to TRBJ1-3; no definite D call. V was pared by 6 bases and J by 0 bases, with 12 bases between. CDR3 length equals 15 residues. This chain's CDR3 is CASRDVDSSGNTIYF. CDR3 in DNA: TGTGCCAGCAGGGACGTTGATTCCTCTGGAAACACCATATATTTT.

The V and J genes are TRBV4-2 and TRBJ2-3; 8 nucleotides match TRBD2. From germline, CDR1 is LGHNA and CDR2 YNFKEQ. This CDR3 is 16 amino acids long. Losses at the gene ends were 1 base for V and 0 bases for J; bases not matched to a gene: 3. CDR3 nucleotides: TGTGCCAGCAGCCAAGTCTCTAGCGGGAGCACAGATACGCAGTATTTT. Translating it yields CASSQVSSGSTDTQYF.

This clonotype was picked up a small number of times. This chain uses TRBV9 with TRBJ2-3; TRBD2 is a possible D gene (5 bases). Germline assignment: CDR1 SGDLS and CDR2 YYNGEE. V gave up 0 bases and J gave up 5 bases, with 10 bases separating them. CDR3 size: 14 residues. The DNA of the CDR3 is TGTGCCAGCAGCGTAGCGGGGTCGGGAGATACGCAGTATTTT. It yields the protein CASSVAGSGDTQYF.

The chain combines TRBV12-3 or TRBV12-4 with TRBJ1-6; D remains unclear. The CDR3 totals 13 residues. V was shortened by 4 bases and J by 9 bases, with 10 bases between the two germline ends. The CDR3 region has the DNA TGTGCCAGCAGTTATATAATGGGTTCACCCCTCCACTTT. It yields the protein CASSYIMGSPLHF.

The CDR3 loop is CASNPRDRPYEQYF. The CDR3 nucleotides are TGTGCCAGTAACCCCCGGGACAGGCCCTACGAGCAGTACTTC. The V and J genes are TRBV19 and TRBJ2-7; 8 bases align to TRBD1. V gave up 7 bases and J gave up 2 bases; unmatched junction bases: 7. CDR1 is LNHDA, CDR2 SQIVND, per germline (reference sequence). The length of the CDR3 is 14 residues.

This clonotype was counted many times. The chain combines TRBV19 with TRBJ1-1, with D tentatively TRBD1 (5 bases). There are 15 residues in the CDR3. Germline loops: CDR1 LNHDA, CDR2 SQIVND (reference sequence). Trimming removed 6 bases at V and 0 bases at J, with 14 bases between. The CDR3 protein is CASREMTDMNTEAFF. The CDR3 bases are TGTGCCAGTAGGGAAATGACAGACATGAACACTGAAGCTTTCTTT.

Points on this clonotype: This sequence may be a read error, since a much larger clone differs from it by one base. The chain uses TRBV15 and TRBJ2-7; no firm D call. Germline assignment: CDR1 LNHNV and CDR2 YYDKDF (reference sequence). Deletions cut 0 bases from V and 2 bases from J, with 8 bases between. The CDR3 contains 14 residues. CDR3 in DNA: TGTGCCACCAGCAGAGATGGAGCAACCTACGAGCAGTACTTC. It yields the protein CATSRDGATYEQYF.

The sample holds many counts of this clonotype. This rearrangement joins TRBV28 to TRBJ2-1; 7 nucleotides align to TRBD1. CDR1 is MDHEN, CDR2 SYDVKM, per germline. The CDR3 sequence is 15 residues long. V dropped 7 bases and J dropped 3; count of bases not matched to a gene: 9. Here the CDR3 reads CASISPGQFYNEQFF. In DNA, the CDR3 is TGTGCCAGCATCTCCCCGGGACAGTTCTACAATGAGCAGTTCTTC. The entire variable domain, with the rest obtained from reference TRBV28 and TRBJ2-1, is as follows: DVKVTQSSRYLVKRTGEKVFLECVQDMDHENMFWYRQDPGLGLRLIYFSYDVKMKEKGDIPEGYSVSREKKERFSLILESASTNQTSMYLCASISPGQFYNEQFFGPGTRLTVL.

This clonotype came up a few times. The chain uses TRBV24-1 and TRBJ2-1; 9 bases line up with TRBD2. Trimming at V came to 4 bases and at J to 0 bases, leaving 9 bases not matched to a gene. The CDR3 sequence is 18 residues long. Germline V CDR1 and CDR2: KGHDR, SFDVKD. As DNA, the CDR3 is TGTGCCACCAGTGAAACTAGCGGGTCTTCTTCCTCCTACAATGAGCAGTTCTTC. Protein sequence: CATSETSGSSSSYNEQFF.